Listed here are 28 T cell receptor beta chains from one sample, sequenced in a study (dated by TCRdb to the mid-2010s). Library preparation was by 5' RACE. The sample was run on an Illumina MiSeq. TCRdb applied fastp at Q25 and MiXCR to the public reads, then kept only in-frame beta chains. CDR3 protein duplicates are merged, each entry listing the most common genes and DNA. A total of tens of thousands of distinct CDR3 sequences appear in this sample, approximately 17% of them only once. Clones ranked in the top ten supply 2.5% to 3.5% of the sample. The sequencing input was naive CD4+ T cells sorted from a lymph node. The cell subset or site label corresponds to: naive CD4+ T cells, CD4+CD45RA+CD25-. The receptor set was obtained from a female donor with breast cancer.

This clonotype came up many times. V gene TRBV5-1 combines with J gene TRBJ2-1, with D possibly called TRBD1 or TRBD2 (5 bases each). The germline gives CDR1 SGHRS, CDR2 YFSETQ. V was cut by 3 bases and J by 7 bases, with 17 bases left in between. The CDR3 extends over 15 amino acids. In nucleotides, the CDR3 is TGCGCCAGCAGCTCAGAGGGGACGAGAGGTAATGAGCAGTTCTTC. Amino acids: CASSSEGTRGNEQFF.

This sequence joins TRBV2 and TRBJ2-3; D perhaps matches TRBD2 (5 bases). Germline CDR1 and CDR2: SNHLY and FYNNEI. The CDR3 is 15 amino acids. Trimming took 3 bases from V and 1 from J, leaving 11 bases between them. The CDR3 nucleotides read TGTGCCAGCAGTGAGGACGGGGTTCGCACAGATACGCAGTATTTT. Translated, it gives CASSEDGVRTDTQYF.

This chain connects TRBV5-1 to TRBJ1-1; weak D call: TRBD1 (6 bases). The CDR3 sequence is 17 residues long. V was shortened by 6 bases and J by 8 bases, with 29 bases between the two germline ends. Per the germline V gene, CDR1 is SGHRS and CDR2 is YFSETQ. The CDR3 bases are TGCGCCAGCAAACGACAGGCGATAGCTCCCATCGCAGCCGAAGCTTTCTTT. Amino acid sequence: CASKRQAIAPIAAEAFF.

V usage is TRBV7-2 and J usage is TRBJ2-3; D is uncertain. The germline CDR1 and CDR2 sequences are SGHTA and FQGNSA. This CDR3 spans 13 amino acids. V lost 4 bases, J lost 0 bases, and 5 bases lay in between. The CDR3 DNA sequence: TGTGCCAGCAGCTCGTGGAGCACAGATACGCAGTATTTT. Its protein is CASSSWSTDTQYF.

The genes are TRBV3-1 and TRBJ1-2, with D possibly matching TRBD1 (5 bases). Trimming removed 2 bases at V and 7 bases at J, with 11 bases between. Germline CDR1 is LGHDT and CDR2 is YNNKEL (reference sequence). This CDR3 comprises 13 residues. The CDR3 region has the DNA TGTGCCAGCAGCCAACCAGGGCGAGGTGGCTACACCTTC. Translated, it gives CASSQPGRGGYTF. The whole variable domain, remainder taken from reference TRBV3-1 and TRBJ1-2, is DTAVSQTPKYLVTQMGNDKSIKCEQNLGHDTMYWYKQDSKKFLKIMFSYNNKELIINETVPNRFSPKSPDKAHLNLHINSLELGDSAVYFCASSQPGRGGYTFGSGTRLTVV.

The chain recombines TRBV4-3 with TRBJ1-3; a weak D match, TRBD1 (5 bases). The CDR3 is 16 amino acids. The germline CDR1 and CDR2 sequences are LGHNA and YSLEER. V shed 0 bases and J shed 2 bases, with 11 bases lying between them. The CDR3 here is CASSQDLQVAGNTIYF. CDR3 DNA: TGCGCCAGCAGCCAAGATTTACAGGTTGCTGGAAACACCATATATTTT.

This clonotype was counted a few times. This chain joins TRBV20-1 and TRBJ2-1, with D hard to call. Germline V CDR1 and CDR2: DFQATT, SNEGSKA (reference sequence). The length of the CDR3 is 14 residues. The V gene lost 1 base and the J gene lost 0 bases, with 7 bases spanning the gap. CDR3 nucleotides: TGCAGTGCTAGAGGTGGAAGCTCCTACAATGAGCAGTTCTTC. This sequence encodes CSARGGSSYNEQFF.

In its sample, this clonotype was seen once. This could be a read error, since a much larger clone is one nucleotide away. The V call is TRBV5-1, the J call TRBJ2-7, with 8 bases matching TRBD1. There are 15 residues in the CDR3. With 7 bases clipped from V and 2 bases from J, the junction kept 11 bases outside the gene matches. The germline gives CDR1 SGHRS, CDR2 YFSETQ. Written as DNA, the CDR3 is TGCGCCAGCTCAGCAAGGACAGGGCGGACCTACGAGCAGTACTTC. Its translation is CASSARTGRTYEQYF.

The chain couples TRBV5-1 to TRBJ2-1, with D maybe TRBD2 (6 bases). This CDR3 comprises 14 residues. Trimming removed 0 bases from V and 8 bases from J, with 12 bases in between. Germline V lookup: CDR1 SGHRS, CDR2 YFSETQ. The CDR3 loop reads CASSLVTEGYEQFF. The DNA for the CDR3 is TGCGCCAGCAGCTTGGTAACGGAGGGCTATGAGCAGTTCTTC.

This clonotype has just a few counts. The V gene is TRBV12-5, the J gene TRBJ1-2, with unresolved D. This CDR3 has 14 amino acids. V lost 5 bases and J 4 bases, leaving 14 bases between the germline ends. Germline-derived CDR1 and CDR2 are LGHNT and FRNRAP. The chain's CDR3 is CASGPPTWGYGYTF. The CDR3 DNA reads TGTGCTAGTGGTCCACCCACCTGGGGCTATGGCTACACCTTC.

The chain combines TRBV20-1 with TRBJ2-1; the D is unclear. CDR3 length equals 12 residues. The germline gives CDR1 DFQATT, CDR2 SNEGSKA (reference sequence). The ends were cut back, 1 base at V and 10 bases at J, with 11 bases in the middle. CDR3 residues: CSARVSQGEQFF. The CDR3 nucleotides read TGCAGTGCTAGAGTTTCCCAAGGGGAGCAGTTCTTC.

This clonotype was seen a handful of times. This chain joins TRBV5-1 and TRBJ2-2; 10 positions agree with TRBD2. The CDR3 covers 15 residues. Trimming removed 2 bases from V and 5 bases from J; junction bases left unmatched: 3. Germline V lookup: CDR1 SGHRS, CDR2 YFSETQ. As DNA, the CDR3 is TGCGCCAGCAGCTTAGGACTAGCGGAGACCGGGGAGCTGTTTTTT. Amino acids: CASSLGLAETGELFF.

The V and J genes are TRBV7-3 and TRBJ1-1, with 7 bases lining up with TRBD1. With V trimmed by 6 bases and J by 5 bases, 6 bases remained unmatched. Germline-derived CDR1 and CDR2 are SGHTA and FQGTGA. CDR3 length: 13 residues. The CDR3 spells CASSRQGGTEAFF. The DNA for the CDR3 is TGTGCCAGCAGTCGACAGGGAGGAACTGAAGCTTTCTTT.

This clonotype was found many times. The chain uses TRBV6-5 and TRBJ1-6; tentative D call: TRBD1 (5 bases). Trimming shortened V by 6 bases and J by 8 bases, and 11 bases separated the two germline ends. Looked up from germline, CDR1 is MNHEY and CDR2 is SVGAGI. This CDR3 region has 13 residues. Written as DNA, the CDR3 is TGTGCCAGCAGAGAGGGGCTTTATTCACCCCTCCACTTT. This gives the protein CASREGLYSPLHF.

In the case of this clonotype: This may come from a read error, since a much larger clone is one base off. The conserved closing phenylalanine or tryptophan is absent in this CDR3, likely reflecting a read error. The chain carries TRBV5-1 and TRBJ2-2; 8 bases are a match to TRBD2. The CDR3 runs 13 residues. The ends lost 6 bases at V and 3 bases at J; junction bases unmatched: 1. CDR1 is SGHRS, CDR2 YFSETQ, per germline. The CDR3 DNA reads TGCGCCAGCAAAGCGGGAGACACCGGGGAGCTGTTTTCT. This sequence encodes CASKAGDTGELFS.

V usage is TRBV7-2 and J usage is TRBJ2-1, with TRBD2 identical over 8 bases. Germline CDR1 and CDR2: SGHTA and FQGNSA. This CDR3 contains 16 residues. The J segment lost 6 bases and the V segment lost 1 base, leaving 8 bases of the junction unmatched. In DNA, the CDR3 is TGTGCCAGCAGCTTAGACGGAGCGGGAGCCGTCAATGAGCAGTTCTTC. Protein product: CASSLDGAGAVNEQFF.

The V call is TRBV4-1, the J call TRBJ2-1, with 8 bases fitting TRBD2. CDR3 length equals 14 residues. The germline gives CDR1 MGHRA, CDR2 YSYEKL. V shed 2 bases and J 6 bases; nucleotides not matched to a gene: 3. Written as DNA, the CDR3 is TGCGCCAGCAGCCAAAAAACTAGCGGCAATGAGCAGTTCTTC. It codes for CASSQKTSGNEQFF.

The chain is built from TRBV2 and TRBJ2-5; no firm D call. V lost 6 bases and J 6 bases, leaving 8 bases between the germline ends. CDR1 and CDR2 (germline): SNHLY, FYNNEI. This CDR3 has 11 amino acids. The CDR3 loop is CASRQLKTQYF. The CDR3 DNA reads TGTGCCAGCAGACAGCTAAAGACCCAGTACTTC.

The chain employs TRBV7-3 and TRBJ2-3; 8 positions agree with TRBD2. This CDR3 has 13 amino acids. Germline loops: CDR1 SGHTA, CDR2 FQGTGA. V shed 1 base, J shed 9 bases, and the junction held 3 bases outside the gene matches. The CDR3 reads CASSLNTGGTQYF. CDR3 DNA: TGTGCCAGCAGCTTAAATACGGGAGGGACGCAGTATTTT.

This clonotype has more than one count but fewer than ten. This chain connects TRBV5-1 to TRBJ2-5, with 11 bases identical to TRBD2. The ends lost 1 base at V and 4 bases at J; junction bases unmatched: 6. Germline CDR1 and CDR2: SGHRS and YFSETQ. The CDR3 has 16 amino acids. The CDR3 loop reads CASSLIGSGRGETQYF. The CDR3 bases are TGCGCCAGCAGCTTGATTGGTAGCGGGAGGGGAGAGACCCAGTACTTC.

The CDR3 protein is CSVVGGITGELFF. The CDR3 nucleotides read TGCAGCGTTGTGGGGGGGATCACCGGGGAGCTGTTTTTT. This chain connects TRBV29-1 to TRBJ2-2, with 7 bases aligning to TRBD2. The length of the CDR3 is 13 residues. V trimming: 4 bases; J trimming: 4 bases; junction bases outside the gene matches: 3. Germline V gene lookup returns CDR1 SQVTM and CDR2 ANQGSEA.

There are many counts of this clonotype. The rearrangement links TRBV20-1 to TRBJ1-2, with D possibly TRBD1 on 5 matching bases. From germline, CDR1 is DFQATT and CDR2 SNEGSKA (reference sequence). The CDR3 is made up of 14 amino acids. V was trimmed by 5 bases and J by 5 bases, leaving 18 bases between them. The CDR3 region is CSAVQATGPYGYTF. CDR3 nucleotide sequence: TGCAGTGCTGTCCAAGCCACAGGCCCTTATGGCTACACCTTC.

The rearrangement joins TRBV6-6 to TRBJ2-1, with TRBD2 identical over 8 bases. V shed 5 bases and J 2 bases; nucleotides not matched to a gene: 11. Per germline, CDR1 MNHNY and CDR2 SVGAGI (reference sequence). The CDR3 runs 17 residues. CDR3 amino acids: CASSETPGLGAYNEQFF. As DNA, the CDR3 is TGTGCCAGCAGTGAAACACCGGGACTAGGGGCCTACAATGAGCAGTTCTTC.

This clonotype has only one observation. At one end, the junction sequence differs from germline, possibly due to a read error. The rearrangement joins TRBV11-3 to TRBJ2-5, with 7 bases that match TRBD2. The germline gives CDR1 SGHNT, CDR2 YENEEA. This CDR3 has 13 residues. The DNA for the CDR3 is TGTGCCAGCAGCTTACTGGGGCGGGAGATCCAGTACTTC. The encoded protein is CASSLLGREIQYF.

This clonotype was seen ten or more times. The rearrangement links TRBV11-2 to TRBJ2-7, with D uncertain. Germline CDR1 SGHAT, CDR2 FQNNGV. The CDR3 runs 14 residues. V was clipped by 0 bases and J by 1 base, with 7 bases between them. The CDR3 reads CASSLDEESYEQYF. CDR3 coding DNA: TGTGCCAGCAGCTTAGATGAGGAGTCCTACGAGCAGTACTTC.

The CDR3 is CSAPRLAGDYNEQFF. In DNA, the CDR3 is TGCAGTGCCCCAAGACTAGCGGGGGACTACAATGAGCAGTTCTTC. The chain joins TRBV20-1 to TRBJ2-1, with 12 positions matching TRBD2. Germline V gene data show CDR1 as DFQATT and CDR2 as SNEGSKA (reference sequence). The J segment lost 3 bases and the V segment lost 6 bases, leaving 6 bases of the junction unmatched. This CDR3 is built from 15 residues.

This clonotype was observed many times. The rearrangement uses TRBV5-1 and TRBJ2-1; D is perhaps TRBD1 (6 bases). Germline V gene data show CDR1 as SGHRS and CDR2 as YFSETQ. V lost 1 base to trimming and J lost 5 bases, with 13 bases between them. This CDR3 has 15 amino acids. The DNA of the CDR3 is TGCGCCAGCAGCTTGAGTGGGGGCCGCCACAATGAGCAGTTCTTC. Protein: CASSLSGGRHNEQFF.

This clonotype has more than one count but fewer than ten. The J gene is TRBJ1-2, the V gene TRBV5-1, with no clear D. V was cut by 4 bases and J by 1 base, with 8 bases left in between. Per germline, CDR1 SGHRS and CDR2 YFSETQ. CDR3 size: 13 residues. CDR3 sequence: CASSPRVNYGYTF. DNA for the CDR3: TGCGCCAGCAGCCCTAGGGTTAACTATGGCTACACCTTC.